This T cell receptor beta chain is drawn from a study of Ad26.COV2.S vaccination and SARS-CoV-2 variants. Germline loops: CDR1 SGHVS, CDR2 FNYEAQ. Trimming removed 5 bases from V and 7 bases from J; junction bases left unmatched: 9. The CDR3 extends over 15 amino acids. The table came from immunoSEQ multiplex PCR; TCRdb's copy has only in-frame clones and leaves some out. The sample has about 350,000 clones, 88% seen once; the top ten hold around 6.4%. Treatment defined: approximately 18 received Ad26.COV2.S at low or high dose, single or two shots; about 5 received placebo; per-sample allocation not given. Samples were taken on day 63 after the first vaccine or placebo injection.

This sequence originates from a person aged 18-60 years who received the Ad26.COV2.S COVID-19 vaccine or a placebo. Material: peripheral blood, obtained in a trial of Ad26.COV2.S vaccine versus placebo. The chain carries TRBV7-6 and TRBJ2-1; the match to TRBD1 covers 9 bases. The CDR3 DNA reads as TGTGCCAGCAGCCTAACGGACAGGGGTGGAAATGAGCAGTTCTTC. This translates into CASSLTDRGGNEQFF.